This TCR beta chain is from a study of CXCR3-negative and CXCR3-positive naive CD8 T cells. Study background: Every library held about 1.5 +/- 0.3 million TRB reads, and the total came to around 130 million. General study points: Naive subsets showed comparable surface CD5, and TCR interaction strength was also inferred from TRB CDR3 physicochemistry. For CXCR3-positive naive cells, TRB CDR3s were more hydrophobic than those of CXCR3-negative naive cells.

The method, 5' RACE with UMI labels, was used to prepare the TRB cDNA libraries. TCRdb reprocessed the 5' RACE reads, with one entry per CDR3 protein and no DNA. This sample's table has tens of thousands of distinct CDR3 sequences. The CDR3 loop spans 17 amino acids. With respect to this clonotype: What it binds is not known.

The gene calls are TRBV21-1 and TRBJ2-1; the D call of TRBD1 rests on TCRdb alone, since no DNA is present to check it. TRBV21-1 is a recognized pseudogene. The origin of this receptor is a human donor in good health. Some clones in this sample may be carry-over from other donors' samples. The sample taken for sequencing was naive CXCR3- CD8+ T cells from blood. The subset: CD45RO-CCR7+CD27+CD95- naive CD8+ T cells lacking CXCR3 (TNR3-). The CDR3 here is CASSLPPDRRLYNEQFF.